This record looks at one T cell receptor (beta chain) sequence and its context. Its antigen remains unidentified. Researchers ran the PCR with 60 Vbeta and 13 Jbeta primers. Using immunoSEQ multiplex PCR, the repertoire was profiled, and TCRdb retains in-frame clones only, with some absent. Altogether about 130,000 clones are present, 81% being singletons, with the ten largest covering about 0.7%. This sample was included in a study of cytomegalovirus exposure and HLA in healthy donors. Study details: Earlier work reported 90 million to 120 million unique TCR beta sequences from approximately 180 million T cells.

Study-wide results and limits: In a later analysis, donors in an Asian-associated ancestry cluster reportedly had fewer N-insertions in productive TCRs than the cohort mean.

Per germline, CDR1 SGHTA and CDR2 FQGTGA. V lost 5 bases and J lost 0, with 5 bases in between. The CDR3 sequence is 13 residues long. The rearrangement links TRBV7-3 to TRBJ2-4, with D unclear. Sequenced input: PBMCs. The TCR was taken from a young man in good health and CMV-seronegative. CDR3 loop: CASSLRAKNIQYF. In DNA form, the CDR3 reads TGTGCCAGCAGCCTCCGAGCCAAAAACATTCAGTACTTC.